Each of the 30 T cell receptor beta chains below was sequenced from the same sample in a study of T cells in Graves' hyperthyroidism and ophthalmopathy. Regions amplified from RNA transcripts were the TCR beta CDR3 regions. HTBI primers were employed in a first-round RT-PCR of the TCR CDR3. TCRdb analysed the multiplex PCR reads with MiXCR anew, one entry per CDR3 protein. This sample has nearly 600,000 distinct CDR3 sequences, with approximately 14% found just once. The sequencing input was blood. The receptors come from a woman aged 18-35 years with Graves' ophthalmopathy.

The chain couples TRBV7-8 to TRBJ1-6; TRBD1 might be the D (6 bases). The CDR3 loop spans 15 amino acids. Trimming removed 5 bases from V and 4 bases from J, with 12 bases in between. The germline V gene encodes CDR1 SGHVS and CDR2 FQNEAQ. Written as DNA, the CDR3 is TGTGCCAGCAGCCGGGACAACTATTATAATTCACCCCTCCACTTT. Translating gives CASSRDNYYNSPLHF.

This clonotype has ten or more counts. The rearrangement links TRBV12-3 or TRBV12-4 to TRBJ2-7; 7 bases agree with TRBD1. CDR3 length equals 15 residues. Unmatched junction bases numbered 7, after V lost 5 bases and J lost 0 bases. CDR3 amino acids: CASSPQDRLSYEQYF. The CDR3 DNA follows: TGTGCCAGCAGTCCACAGGACAGGCTCTCCTACGAGCAGTACTTC.

This clonotype was counted a single time. DNA of the CDR3: TGTGCCACCGGATCGGAGGGGGAATTTAGCAATCAGCCCCAGCATTTT. It specifies CATGSEGEFSNQPQHF. J is TRBJ1-5 and V is TRBV28, with D possibly matching TRBD1 (6 bases). The germline gives CDR1 MDHEN, CDR2 SYDVKM. With 10 bases removed from V and 0 bases from J, the gap between germline ends came to 19 bases. The CDR3 loop spans 16 amino acids. The complete variable domain, with remaining parts taken from reference TRBV28 and TRBJ1-5, reads DVKVTQSSRYLVKRTGEKVFLECVQDMDHENMFWYRQDPGLGLRLIYFSYDVKMKEKGDIPEGYSVSREKKERFSLILESASTNQTSMYLCATGSEGEFSNQPQHFGDGTRLSIL.

The chain employs TRBV7-9 and TRBJ2-1, with D perhaps being TRBD1 or TRBD2 (5 bases each). The CDR3 spans 14 residues. Germline values: CDR1 SEHNR, CDR2 FQNEAQ (reference sequence). The germline V and J ends were trimmed by 10 bases and 4 bases, with 17 bases remaining between them. The CDR3 DNA follows: TGTGCCATCCCCATCGGGGCGGTTTACAATGAGCAGTTCTTC. Translating it yields CAIPIGAVYNEQFF.

This clonotype was seen at least ten times. This sequence joins TRBV12-3 or TRBV12-4 and TRBJ1-2, with D perhaps TRBD1 (5 bases). The length of the CDR3 is 15 residues. V lost 6 bases and J lost 3, with 17 bases in between. CDR3 amino acids: CASSLMEGPYYGYTF. CDR3 sequence (DNA): TGTGCCAGCAGCCTCATGGAGGGGCCCTACTATGGCTACACCTTC.

This clonotype was found a few times. A much larger clone lies a single base off, so this may be a read error. V and J are TRBV7-9 and TRBJ2-5; tentative D call: TRBD1 (6 bases). There are 14 residues in the CDR3. In germline, CDR1 is SEHNR, CDR2 FQNEAQ (reference sequence). CDR3 amino acids: CASSGSTGKETRYF. DNA for the CDR3: TGTGCCAGCAGCGGCTCTACAGGGAAAGAGACCCGGTACTTC.

This clonotype was recorded at least ten times. The CDR3 loop reads CAWSLDRGNGYTF. CDR3 coding DNA: TGTGCCTGGAGTCTCGACAGGGGCAATGGCTACACCTTC. The chain recombines TRBV30 with TRBJ1-2, with 8 bases fitting TRBD1. The V gene's germline CDR1 is GTSNPN and CDR2 SVGIG (reference sequence). This CDR3 is built from 13 residues. Losses at the gene ends were 2 bases for V and 6 bases for J; bases not matched to a gene: 5.

In its sample, this clonotype was seen many times. The chain uses TRBV28 and TRBJ1-2, with D possibly TRBD1 on 5 matching bases. CDR1 is MDHEN, CDR2 SYDVKM, per germline. Trimming took 6 bases from V and 5 from J, leaving 16 bases between them. CDR3 length equals 14 residues. CDR3 residues: CASSPGRAGYGYTF. The CDR3 nucleotides are TGTGCCAGCAGCCCGGGACGTGCCGGGTATGGCTACACCTTC.

This clonotype was found many times. The chain joins TRBV10-3 to TRBJ2-1; 7 bases align to TRBD2. Germline values: CDR1 ENHRY, CDR2 SYGVKD. Trimming at V came to 11 bases and at J to 6 bases, leaving 13 bases not matched to a gene. The CDR3 has 14 amino acids. DNA for the CDR3: TGTGCCCTAGGTAGAGGGCGGGAGCTCAATGAGCAGTTCTTC. Protein product: CALGRGRELNEQFF.

This clonotype showed up many times. The chain recombines TRBV7-2 with TRBJ2-7; 7 bases match TRBD1. The CDR3 runs 14 residues. Germline V gene lookup returns CDR1 SGHTA and CDR2 FQGNSA. Trimming at V came to 2 bases and at J to 3 bases, leaving 4 bases not matched to a gene. CDR3 amino acids: CASSLPGTDYEQYF. Here the CDR3 DNA reads TGTGCCAGCAGCTTACCCGGGACAGACTACGAGCAGTACTTC. Together with reference TRBV7-2 and TRBJ2-7, the CDR3 gives the full variable domain: GAGVSQSPSNKVTEKGKDVELRCDPISGHTALYWYRQSLGQGLEFLIYFQGNSAPDKSGLPSDRFSAERTGGSVSTLTIQRTQQEDSAVYLCASSLPGTDYEQYFGPGTRLTVT.

This clonotype was counted between two and nine times. The chain is built from TRBV29-1 and TRBJ1-1; TRBD1 agrees at 8 bases. Losses at the gene ends were 6 bases for V and 5 bases for J; bases not matched to a gene: 14. Germline assignment: CDR1 SQVTM and CDR2 ANQGSEA. CDR3 size: 15 residues. CDR3: CSVDDGQGRRTEAFF. CDR3 in DNA: TGCAGCGTGGATGATGGACAGGGCCGGCGGACTGAAGCTTTCTTT.

This clonotype has at least ten counts. This chain links TRBV7-2 with TRBJ1-1; 9 bases are a match to TRBD1. The CDR3 sequence is 16 residues long. In germline, CDR1 is SGHTA, CDR2 FQGNSA. The V segment lost 10 bases and the J segment 1 base; nucleotides outside the gene matches: 13. CDR3 residues: CATLRGQGRTNTEAFF. In nucleotides, the CDR3 is TGTGCCACCCTAAGGGGACAGGGAAGAACGAACACTGAAGCTTTCTTT.

The chain uses TRBV3-1 and TRBJ1-5, with TRBD1 identical over 7 bases. Trimming cost V 4 bases and J 7 bases; bases outside gene matches: 10. Germline lookup yields CDR1 LGHDT and CDR2 YNNKEL (reference sequence). The CDR3 runs 15 residues. Here the CDR3 DNA reads TGTGCCAGCAGCCCGGTGGAGGGGGCTGAACAGCCCCAGCATTTT. Translation gives CASSPVEGAEQPQHF.

This clonotype was recorded many times. The genes are TRBV7-2 and TRBJ2-7; D possibly corresponds to TRBD2 (5 bases). The germline V and J ends were trimmed by 3 bases and 1 base, with 10 bases remaining between them. CDR3 length equals 14 residues. Looked up from germline, CDR1 is SGHTA and CDR2 is FQGNSA. CDR3 DNA: TGTGCCAGCAGCTTCGCGGACTTATCCTACGAGCAGTACTTC. Its translation: CASSFADLSYEQYF.

This clonotype was seen at least ten times. The genes are TRBV11-2 and TRBJ2-7; D might be TRBD2 (6 bases). CDR3 length: 14 amino acids. The V end was cut by 6 bases, the J end by 2 bases, with 14 bases between. Germline CDR1 is SGHAT and CDR2 is FQNNGV. CDR3 DNA sequence: TGTGCCAGCAGTCCAGGAGGAGGGACCTACGAGCAGTACTTC. Protein: CASSPGGGTYEQYF. The whole variable domain, filled in from reference TRBV11-2 and TRBJ2-7, reads EAGVAQSPRYKIIEKRQSVAFWCNPISGHATLYWYQQILGQGPKLLIQFQNNGVVDDSQLPKDRFSAERLKGVDSTLKIQPAKLEDSAVYLCASSPGGGTYEQYFGPGTRLTVT.

Many counts were recorded for this clonotype. The V and J genes are TRBV20-1 and TRBJ2-1; 9 bases align to TRBD1. This CDR3 has 18 amino acids. Trimming cost V 3 bases and J 2 bases; bases outside gene matches: 14. CDR1 is DFQATT, CDR2 SNEGSKA, per germline (reference sequence). The DNA of the CDR3 is TGCAGTGCTAGGGACCGGGACAGGGTGCCGATCGCCTACAATGAGCAGTTCTTC. Translation: CSARDRDRVPIAYNEQFF.

At least ten counts were recorded for this clonotype. V gene TRBV11-3 combines with J gene TRBJ2-2; tentatively, D is TRBD2 (6 bases). The ends were cut back, 1 base at V and 4 bases at J, with 7 bases in the middle. From germline, CDR1 is SGHNT and CDR2 YENEEA. CDR3 length: 14 amino acids. The CDR3 sequence is CASSLAGVTGELFF. The CDR3 bases are TGTGCCAGCAGCTTAGCGGGGGTCACCGGGGAGCTGTTTTTT.

This clonotype was counted between two and nine times. The chain recombines TRBV20-1 with TRBJ2-7, with 9 bases fitting TRBD1. This CDR3 has 18 amino acids. Looked up from germline, CDR1 is DFQATT and CDR2 is SNEGSKA (reference sequence). V lost 2 bases, J lost 2 bases, and 16 bases stayed unmatched. The CDR3 DNA follows: TGCAGTGCTAGACATTCCGGGACAGGGACCTTTAATCCCTACGAGCAGTACTTC. It translates to CSARHSGTGTFNPYEQYF.

This clonotype was counted at least ten times. The chain combines TRBV28 with TRBJ2-5, with D perhaps TRBD1 (8 bases). Germline CDR1 is MDHEN and CDR2 is SYDVKM. Trimming pared 5 bases from V and 4 bases from J, leaving 17 bases between. This CDR3 is 15 amino acids long. CDR3 residues: CASSRPTGGGETQYF. The CDR3 DNA follows: TGTGCCAGCAGTCGGCCTACAGGGGGGGGAGAGACCCAGTACTTC.

V is TRBV24-1 and J is TRBJ2-1, with 8 bases that match TRBD1. Germline V gives CDR1 KGHDR, CDR2 SFDVKD. The CDR3 is 18 amino acids. The V segment lost 1 base and the J segment 2 bases; nucleotides outside the gene matches: 9. The CDR3 is CATSDFQDPGGTYNEQFF. The CDR3 DNA reads TGTGCCACCAGTGATTTCCAGGATCCAGGGGGCACCTACAATGAGCAGTTCTTC.

This clonotype was seen many times. The chain combines TRBV3-1 with TRBJ2-7; 12 bases fit TRBD2. The CDR3 runs to 15 residues. CDR1 and CDR2 from the germline V gene are LGHDT and YNNKEL (reference sequence). Unmatched junction bases numbered 6, after V lost 4 bases and J lost 5 bases. CDR3 residues: CASSPPTSGSHEQYF. CDR3 DNA: TGTGCCAGCAGCCCACCGACTAGCGGGAGTCACGAGCAGTACTTC.

This clonotype came up many times. The V gene is TRBV10-3, the J gene TRBJ1-1; no clear D gene. The CDR3 totals 14 residues. Trimming shortened V by 5 bases and J by 1 base, and 11 bases separated the two germline ends. The V gene's germline CDR1 is ENHRY and CDR2 SYGVKD. CDR3 nucleotides: TGTGCCATCAGTACGACTGAATGGAACACTGAAGCTTTCTTT. It encodes CAISTTEWNTEAFF.

Turning to this clonotype: Germline and junction disagree at one end, which may indicate a read error. The rearrangement uses TRBV3-1 and TRBJ2-3; D is possibly TRBD1 (6 bases). CDR3 length equals 16 residues. Looked up from germline, CDR1 is LGHDT and CDR2 is YNNKEL (reference sequence). DNA for the CDR3: TGTGCCAGCAGCTCCTTTGGGGGCGGTAGCACAGGTACGCAGTATTTT. It encodes CASSSFGGGSTGTQYF.

This clonotype was seen ten or more times. This sequence joins TRBV3-1 and TRBJ2-6, with D uncertain. CDR3 size: 16 residues. V lost 2 bases, J lost 0 bases, and 8 bases lay in between. The germline V gene has CDR1 LGHDT and CDR2 YNNKEL (reference sequence). The CDR3 reads CASSQTHPSGANVLTF. CDR3 in DNA: TGTGCCAGCAGCCAAACCCACCCCTCTGGGGCCAACGTCCTGACTTTC.

The chain combines TRBV20-1 with TRBJ2-5; TRBD1 matches 7 bases. V lost 3 bases and J lost 13; bases outside the gene matches: 17. In germline, CDR1 is DFQATT, CDR2 SNEGSKA (reference sequence). The CDR3 runs to 14 residues. The CDR3 coding sequence is TGCAGTGCTAGTCCACCACCACAGGGGCCTGGGGCGTACTTC. It yields the protein CSASPPPQGPGAYF.

The sample holds many counts of this clonotype. V usage is TRBV15 and J usage is TRBJ1-2; a possible D gene is TRBD1 (5 bases). CDR3 length: 16 residues. Germline assignment: CDR1 LNHNV and CDR2 YYDKDF (reference sequence). Trimming pared 0 bases from V and 4 bases from J, leaving 15 bases between. The CDR3 protein is CATSRDNPGRGYGYTF. Written as DNA, the CDR3 is TGTGCCACCAGCAGAGATAACCCAGGGAGGGGCTATGGCTACACCTTC.

This clonotype was observed at least ten times. The V and J genes are TRBV2 and TRBJ2-6; unclear D gene. Trimming took off 6 bases at V and 2 bases at J, with 20 bases between the two ends. This CDR3 spans 18 amino acids. Germline V gives CDR1 SNHLY, CDR2 FYNNEI. CDR3 residues: CASRLYRALPPGANVLTF. The CDR3 nucleotides are TGTGCCAGCAGGCTGTACCGGGCCCTACCGCCTGGGGCCAACGTCCTGACTTTC.

The J gene is TRBJ1-4, the V gene TRBV29-1; possibly TRBD1 for D (5 bases). The V gene's germline CDR1 is SQVTM and CDR2 ANQGSEA. Trimming cost V 3 bases and J 7 bases, with 12 bases left between them. The CDR3 length is 13 residues. CDR3 bases: TGCAGCGTTGAGCTAGGGGATGGTGAAAAACTGTTTTTT. It codes for CSVELGDGEKLFF.

The table lists this clonotype with many counts. The chain is built from TRBV5-1 and TRBJ1-2, with D tentatively TRBD1 (5 bases). The CDR3 has 16 amino acids. Germline assignment: CDR1 SGHRS and CDR2 YFSETQ. V was trimmed by 4 bases and J by 4 bases, leaving 20 bases between them. CDR3: CASSTPDEGYGYGYTF. The CDR3 nucleotides are TGCGCCAGCAGCACCCCGGACGAGGGGTACGGCTATGGCTACACCTTC.

This clonotype was seen repeatedly, ten times or more. The gene calls are TRBV28 and TRBJ1-2; 8 nucleotides align to TRBD1. The CDR3 is 15 amino acids. V was clipped by 6 bases and J by 6 bases; unmatched bases: 12. CDR1 and CDR2 (germline): MDHEN, SYDVKM. CDR3 protein: CASRTAQGASHGYTF. The DNA of the CDR3 is TGTGCCAGCAGGACCGCCCAGGGGGCGTCCCATGGCTACACCTTC.